This T cell receptor beta chain was recorded in a study of T cell changes during pregnancy in multiple sclerosis. Per germline, CDR1 SQVTM and CDR2 ANQGSEA. The CDR3 loop spans 14 amino acids. V lost 6 bases to trimming and J lost 5 bases; unmatched junction nucleotides: 8. Clones were sequenced by immunoSEQ multiplex PCR, and TCRdb holds only the in-frame ones, with some missing. The table records about 73,000 clones, approximately 92% of them present only once. The sequence was obtained from a female donor in good health, enrolled as a control in a pregnancy study. The J gene is TRBJ2-3, the V gene TRBV29-1; 10 bases map to TRBD2. Sequencing was performed on peripheral blood, taken in the third trimester of pregnancy. CDR3 nucleotide sequence: TGCAGCGTCGACCCTAGCGGGAGAAGAGATACGCAGTATTTT. This sequence encodes CSVDPSGRRDTQYF.